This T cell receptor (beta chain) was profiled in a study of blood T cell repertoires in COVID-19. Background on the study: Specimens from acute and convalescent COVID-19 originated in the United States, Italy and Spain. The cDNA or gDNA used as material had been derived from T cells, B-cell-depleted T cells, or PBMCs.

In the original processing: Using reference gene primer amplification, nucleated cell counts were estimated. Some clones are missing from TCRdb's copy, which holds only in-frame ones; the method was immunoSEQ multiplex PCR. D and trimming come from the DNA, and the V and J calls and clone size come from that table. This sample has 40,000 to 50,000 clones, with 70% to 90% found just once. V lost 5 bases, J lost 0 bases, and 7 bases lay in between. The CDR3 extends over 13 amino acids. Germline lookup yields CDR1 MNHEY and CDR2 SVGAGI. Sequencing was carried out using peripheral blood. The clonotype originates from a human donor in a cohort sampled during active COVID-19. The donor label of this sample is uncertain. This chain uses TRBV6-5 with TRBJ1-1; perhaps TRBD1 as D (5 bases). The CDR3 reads CASSLRVNTEAFF. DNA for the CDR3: TGTGCCAGCAGTCTCAGGGTGAACACTGAAGCTTTCTTT.